The clone carrying this T cell receptor (beta chain) was seen more than once but under ten times. Its antigen is currently unknown. These data are taken from a study of T cells after yellow fever vaccination. Study-wide results and limits: Booster samples showed a return of most primary-vaccination clones (approximately 95% CD4, approximately 85% CD8).

The CDR3 loop spans 16 amino acids. Germline loops: CDR1 SGDLS, CDR2 YYNGEE. The V end lost 3 bases, the J end lost 4 bases, and 17 bases lay between the germline ends. The authors made TCR cDNA by 5'RACE template switching, adding a universal primer site and UMIs. TCRdb re-derived calls from the 5' RACE reads in MiXCR, one entry per CDR3 protein. Seen here are a few hundred thousand distinct CDR3 sequences, 18% observed once, and the top ten hold 15% to 20%. The genes are TRBV9 and TRBJ2-1; D may correspond to TRBD1 or TRBD2 (5 bases each). The receptor was isolated from a man aged 18 to 30 who received the YFV17D yellow fever vaccine. Source: PBMCs, taken before the yellow fever booster vaccination. CDR3 protein: CASSEGTPTAYNEQFF. The CDR3, as DNA: TGTGCCAGCAGCGAGGGGACCCCCACGGCGTACAATGAGCAGTTCTTC.